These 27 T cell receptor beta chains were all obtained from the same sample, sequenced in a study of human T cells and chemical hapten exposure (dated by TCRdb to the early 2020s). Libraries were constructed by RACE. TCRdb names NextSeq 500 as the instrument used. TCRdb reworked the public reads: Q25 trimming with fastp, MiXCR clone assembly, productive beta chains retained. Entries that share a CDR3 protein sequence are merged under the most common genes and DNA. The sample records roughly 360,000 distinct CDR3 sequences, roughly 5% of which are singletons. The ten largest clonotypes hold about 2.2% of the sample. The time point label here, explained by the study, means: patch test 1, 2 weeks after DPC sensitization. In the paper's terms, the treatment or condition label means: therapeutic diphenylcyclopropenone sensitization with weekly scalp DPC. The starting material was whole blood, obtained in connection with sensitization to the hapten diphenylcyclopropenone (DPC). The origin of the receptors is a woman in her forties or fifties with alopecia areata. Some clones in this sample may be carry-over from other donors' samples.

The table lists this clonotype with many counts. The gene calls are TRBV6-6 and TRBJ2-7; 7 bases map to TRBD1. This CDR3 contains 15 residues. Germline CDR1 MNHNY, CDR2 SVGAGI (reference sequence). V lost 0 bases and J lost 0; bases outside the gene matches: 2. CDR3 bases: TGTGCCAGCAGTTACTCGACAGGGAGCTCCTACGAGCAGTACTTC. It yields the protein CASSYSTGSSYEQYF.

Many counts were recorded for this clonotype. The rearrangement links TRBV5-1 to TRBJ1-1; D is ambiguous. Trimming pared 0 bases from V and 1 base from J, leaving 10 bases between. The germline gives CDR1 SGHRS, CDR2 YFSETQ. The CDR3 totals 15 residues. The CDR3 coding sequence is TGCGCCAGCAGCTTGGAAGAGGTTTCGAACACTGAAGCTTTCTTT. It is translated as CASSLEEVSNTEAFF.

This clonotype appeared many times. CDR3 bases: TGTGCCAGCAGTCCCCGTCCTGGAGGGACTGAAGCTTTCTTT. This translates into CASSPRPGGTEAFF. The rearrangement joins TRBV6-2 or TRBV6-3 to TRBJ1-1, with D unclear. The CDR3 runs to 14 residues. In germline, CDR1 is MNHEY, CDR2 SVGEGT. V lost 5 bases to trimming and J lost 5 bases, with 15 bases between them.

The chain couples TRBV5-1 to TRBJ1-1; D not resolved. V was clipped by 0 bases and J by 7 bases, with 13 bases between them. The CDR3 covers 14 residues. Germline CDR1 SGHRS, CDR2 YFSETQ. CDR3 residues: CASSLANRPNEAFF. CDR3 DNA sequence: TGCGCCAGCAGCTTGGCAAATCGACCTAATGAAGCTTTCTTT.

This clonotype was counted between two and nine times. CDR3 loop: CAISESAINEKLFF. As DNA, the CDR3 is TGTGCCATCAGTGAGTCGGCCATTAATGAAAAACTGTTTTTT. The rearrangement uses TRBV10-3 and TRBJ1-4, with unresolved D. Trimming cost V 0 bases and J 4 bases, with 6 bases left between them. The CDR3 runs to 14 residues. Germline V gives CDR1 ENHRY, CDR2 SYGVKD.

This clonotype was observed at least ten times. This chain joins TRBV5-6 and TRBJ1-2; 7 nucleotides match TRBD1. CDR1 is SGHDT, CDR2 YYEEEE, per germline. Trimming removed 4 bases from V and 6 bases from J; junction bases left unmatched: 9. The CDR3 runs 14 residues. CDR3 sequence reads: CASSHVDRVDGYTF. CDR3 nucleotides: TGTGCCAGCAGCCACGTTGACAGGGTCGATGGCTACACCTTC.

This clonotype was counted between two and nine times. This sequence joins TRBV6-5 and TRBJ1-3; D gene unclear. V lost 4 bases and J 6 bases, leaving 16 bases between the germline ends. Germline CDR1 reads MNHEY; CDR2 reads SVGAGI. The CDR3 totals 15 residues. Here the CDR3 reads CASSLIGKSENTIYF. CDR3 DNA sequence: TGTGCCAGCAGTTTAATAGGAAAATCGGAAAACACCATATATTTT.

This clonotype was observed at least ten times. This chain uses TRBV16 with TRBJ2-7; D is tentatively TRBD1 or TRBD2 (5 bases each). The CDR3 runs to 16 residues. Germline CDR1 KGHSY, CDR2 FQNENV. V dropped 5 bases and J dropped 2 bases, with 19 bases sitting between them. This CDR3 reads CASSKRRTSSAYEQYF. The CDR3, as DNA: TGTGCCAGCAGCAAGAGGAGGACATCTTCAGCCTACGAGCAGTACTTC. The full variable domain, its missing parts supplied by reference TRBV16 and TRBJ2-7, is GEEVAQTPKHLVRGEGQKAKLYCAPIKGHSYVFWYQQVLKNEFKFLISFQNENVFDETGMPKERFSAKCLPNSPCSLEIQATKLEDSAVYFCASSKRRTSSAYEQYFGPGTRLTVT.

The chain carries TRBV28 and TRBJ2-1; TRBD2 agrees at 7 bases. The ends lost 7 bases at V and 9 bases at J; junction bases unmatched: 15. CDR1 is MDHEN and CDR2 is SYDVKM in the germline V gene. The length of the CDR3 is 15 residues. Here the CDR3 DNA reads TGTGCCAGCACAGGAACGATAAGGGAGGGCGGTGAGCAGTTCTTC. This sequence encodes CASTGTIREGGEQFF.

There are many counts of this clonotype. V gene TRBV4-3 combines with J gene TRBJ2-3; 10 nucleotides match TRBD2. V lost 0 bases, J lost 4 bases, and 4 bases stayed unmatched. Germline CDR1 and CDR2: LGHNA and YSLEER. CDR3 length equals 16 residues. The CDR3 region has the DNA TGCGCCAGCAGCCAAGAACTAGCGGGACGGGCAGATACGCAGTATTTT. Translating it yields CASSQELAGRADTQYF.

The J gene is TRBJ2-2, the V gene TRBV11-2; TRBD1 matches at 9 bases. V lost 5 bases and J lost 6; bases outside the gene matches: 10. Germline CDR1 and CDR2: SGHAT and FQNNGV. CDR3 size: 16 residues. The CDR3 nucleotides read TGTGCCAGCAGCCGCCCCGGACAGGGGTCATCCGGGGAGCTGTTTTTT. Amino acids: CASSRPGQGSSGELFF. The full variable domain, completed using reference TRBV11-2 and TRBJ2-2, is EAGVAQSPRYKIIEKRQSVAFWCNPISGHATLYWYQQILGQGPKLLIQFQNNGVVDDSQLPKDRFSAERLKGVDSTLKIQPAKLEDSAVYLCASSRPGQGSSGELFFGEGSRLTVL.

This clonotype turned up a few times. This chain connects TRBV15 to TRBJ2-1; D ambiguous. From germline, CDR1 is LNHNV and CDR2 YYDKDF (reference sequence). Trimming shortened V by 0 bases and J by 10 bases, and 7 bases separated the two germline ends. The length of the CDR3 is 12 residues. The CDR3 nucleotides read TGTGCCACCAGCAGAGATTTGGAGGAGCAGTTCTTC. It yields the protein CATSRDLEEQFF.

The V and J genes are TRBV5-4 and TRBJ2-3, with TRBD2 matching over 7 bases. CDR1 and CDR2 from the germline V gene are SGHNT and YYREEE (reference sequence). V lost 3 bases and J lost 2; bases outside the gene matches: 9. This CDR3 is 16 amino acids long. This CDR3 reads CASSSVAGADTDTQYF. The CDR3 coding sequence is TGTGCCAGCAGCTCCGTGGCGGGAGCTGACACAGATACGCAGTATTTT.

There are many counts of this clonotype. In nucleotides, the CDR3 is TGCAGCGTTGAAGATGTAGCAGGACGGGTCGTCGGCGAGCAGTTCTTC. Its translation is CSVEDVAGRVVGEQFF. This chain links TRBV29-1 with TRBJ2-1; D ambiguous. The CDR3 covers 16 residues. CDR1 SQVTM and CDR2 ANQGSEA come from the germline V gene. V was clipped by 0 bases and J by 10 bases, with 22 bases between them.

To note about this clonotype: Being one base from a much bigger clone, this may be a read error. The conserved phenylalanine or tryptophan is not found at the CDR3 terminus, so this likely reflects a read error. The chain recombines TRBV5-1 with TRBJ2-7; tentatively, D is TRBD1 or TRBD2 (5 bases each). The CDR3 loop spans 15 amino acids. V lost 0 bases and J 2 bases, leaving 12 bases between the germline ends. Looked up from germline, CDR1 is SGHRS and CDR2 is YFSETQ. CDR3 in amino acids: CASSLAGALTYEQYL. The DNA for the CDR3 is TGCGCCAGCAGCTTGGCCGGGGCCTTAACCTACGAGCAGTACCTC.

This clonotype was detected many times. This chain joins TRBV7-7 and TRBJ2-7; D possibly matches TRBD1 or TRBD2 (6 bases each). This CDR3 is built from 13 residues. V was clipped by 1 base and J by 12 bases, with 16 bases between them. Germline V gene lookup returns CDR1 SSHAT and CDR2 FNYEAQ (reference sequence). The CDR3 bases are TGTGCCAGCAGCTTAGAGATTTGGGGGCGGGGGTACTTC. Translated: CASSLEIWGRGYF.

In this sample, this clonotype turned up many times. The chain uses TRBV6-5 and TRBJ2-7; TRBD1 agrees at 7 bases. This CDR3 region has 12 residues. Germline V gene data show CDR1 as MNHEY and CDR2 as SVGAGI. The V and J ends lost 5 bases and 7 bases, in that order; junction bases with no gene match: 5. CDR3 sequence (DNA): TGTGCCAGCAGTAACCAGGACAGGGAGCAGTACTTC. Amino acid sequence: CASSNQDREQYF.

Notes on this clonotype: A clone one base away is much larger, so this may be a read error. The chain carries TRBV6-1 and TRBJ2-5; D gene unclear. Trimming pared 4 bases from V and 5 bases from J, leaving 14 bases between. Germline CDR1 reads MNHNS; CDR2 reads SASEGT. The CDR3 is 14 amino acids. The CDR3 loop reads CASSVEHTLETQYF. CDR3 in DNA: TGTGCCAGCAGTGTTGAACACACGCTCGAGACCCAGTACTTC.

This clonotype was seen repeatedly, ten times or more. CDR3 coding DNA: TGCAGCGTTGAAGATCGGGGGGTGGATGGCTACACCTTC. Translated: CSVEDRGVDGYTF. J is TRBJ1-2 and V is TRBV29-1; possible D gene TRBD1, 5 bases. This CDR3 spans 13 amino acids. In germline, CDR1 is SQVTM, CDR2 ANQGSEA. Trimming removed 0 bases at V and 6 bases at J, with 11 bases between.

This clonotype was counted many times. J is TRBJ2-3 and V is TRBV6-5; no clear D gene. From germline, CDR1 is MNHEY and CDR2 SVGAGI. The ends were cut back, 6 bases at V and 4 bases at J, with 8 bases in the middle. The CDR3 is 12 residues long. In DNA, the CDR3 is TGTGCCAGCAGGGGTTCCGCAGATACGCAGTATTTT. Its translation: CASRGSADTQYF.

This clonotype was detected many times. The CDR3 spells CACRDTFYTF. The CDR3 nucleotides are TGTGCCTGCCGGGACACCTTCTACACCTTC. The rearrangement joins TRBV19 to TRBJ1-2, with D possibly matching TRBD1 (6 bases). The CDR3 runs 10 residues. Trimming stripped 11 bases from V and 10 bases from J, with 14 bases between. Germline assignment: CDR1 LNHDA and CDR2 SQIVND (reference sequence).

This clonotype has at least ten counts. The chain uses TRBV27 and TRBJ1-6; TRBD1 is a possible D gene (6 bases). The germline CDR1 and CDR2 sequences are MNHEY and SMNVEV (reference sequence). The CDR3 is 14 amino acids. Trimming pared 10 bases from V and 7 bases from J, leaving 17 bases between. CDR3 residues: CATSPAGENSPLHF. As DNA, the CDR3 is TGTGCCACCTCGCCGGCAGGGGAAAATTCACCCCTCCACTTT.

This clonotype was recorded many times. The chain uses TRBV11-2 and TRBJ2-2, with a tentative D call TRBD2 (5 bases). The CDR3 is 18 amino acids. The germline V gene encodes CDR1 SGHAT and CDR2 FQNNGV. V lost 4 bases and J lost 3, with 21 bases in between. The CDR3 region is CASSYLGGFYSDTGELFF. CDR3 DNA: TGTGCCAGCAGCTACCTAGGAGGCTTTTATTCGGACACCGGGGAGCTGTTTTTT.

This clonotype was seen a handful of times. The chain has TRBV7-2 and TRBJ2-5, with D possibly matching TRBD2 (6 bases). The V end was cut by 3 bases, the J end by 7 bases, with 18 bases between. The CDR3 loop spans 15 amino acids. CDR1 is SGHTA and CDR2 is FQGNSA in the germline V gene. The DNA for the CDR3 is TGTGCCAGCAGCTTGAACGTACTAGCCGGTGGGACCCAGTACTTC. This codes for CASSLNVLAGGTQYF.

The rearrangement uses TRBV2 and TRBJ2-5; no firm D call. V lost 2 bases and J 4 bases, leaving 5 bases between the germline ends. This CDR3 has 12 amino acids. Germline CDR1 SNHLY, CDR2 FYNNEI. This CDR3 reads CASSERRETQYF. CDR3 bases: TGTGCCAGCAGTGAACGGAGAGAGACCCAGTACTTC.

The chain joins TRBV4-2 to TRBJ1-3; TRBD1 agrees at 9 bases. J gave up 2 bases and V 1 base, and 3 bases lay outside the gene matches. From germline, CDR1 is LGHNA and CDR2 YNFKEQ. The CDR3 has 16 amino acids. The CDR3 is CASSQVDRGTGNTIYF. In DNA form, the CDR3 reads TGTGCCAGCAGCCAAGTTGACAGGGGGACTGGAAACACCATATATTTT.

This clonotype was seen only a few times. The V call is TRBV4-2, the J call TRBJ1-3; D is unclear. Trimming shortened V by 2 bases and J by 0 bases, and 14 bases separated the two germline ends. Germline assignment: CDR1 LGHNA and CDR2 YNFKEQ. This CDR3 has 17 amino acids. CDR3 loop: CASSQQPSGSSGNTIYF. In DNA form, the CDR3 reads TGTGCCAGCAGCCAACAACCGTCGGGGAGCTCTGGAAACACCATATATTTT.